The T cell receptor beta chain described here comes from a study of cytomegalovirus exposure and HLA in healthy donors (TCRdb year 2017). For the study in its entirety: An earlier analysis of 587 of the donors reported around 280 Gb of sequence data and 117 million unique TCR beta sequences obtained from approximately 180 million T cells. An early release covering roughly 600 HLA-typed donors comprised about 290 gigabases of sequencing data and around 80 million unique TCR sequences. Among the approximately 420 genotyped donors, around 81% belonged to the genetic ancestry cluster associated with self-reported Caucasian donors. The study aimed to test whether signatures of past pathogen exposure could be identified by cataloging public T cell receptors. The study profiled the T cell repertoires of around 700 subjects by immunosequencing and related them to cytomegalovirus serostatus. Along with the approximately 650-subject first cohort, a separate validation cohort of over a hundred different subjects was used. High-throughput TCR immunosequencing, statistical association of individual TCRs with disease status, and machine learning were combined to predict cytomegalovirus infection status. A later analysis re-analyzed previously published TCR beta repertoires from about 730 donors and added high-resolution HLA genotyping to study TCR occurrence patterns. The later analysis used no new phenotypic data to find candidate immune exposures, relying instead on TCR beta sequences and their occurrence across donors. An earlier analysis of some 600 of the donors applied high-throughput TCR beta sequencing to assess whether each TCR beta V gene segment acted as functional or pseudogenic. Donor age, sex, ethnicity and CMV serostatus were compiled together with the repertoire data. Genome-wide SNP genotypes for about 65% of the roughly 700 donors were used in a later genetic analysis, which treated that subset as a discovery cohort. All discovery cohort repertoires had been generated using a single sequencing platform. Class I and class II HLA loci were covered by the typing at four-digit resolution. Typing coverage varied by locus: roughly 620-640 donors for A, B, C, DRB1 and DQB1; 500 to 550 for DQA1; about 600 for DPA1; approximately 470 for DPB1. Roughly 5 DR-DQ haplotypes were treated as single units for association and clustering because of strong linkage in the cohort. Across some 400 genotyped donors of the cohort, an average of approximately 220,000 unique TCR beta nucleotide sequences per donor were sequenced, and about a sixth of those sequences were non-productive.

To prepare the library, the immunoSEQ multiplex PCR assay was applied. For the multiplex PCR, a mixture combining 60 forward primers for TCR Vbeta segments and 13 reverse primers for TCR Jbeta segments was used. The CDR3 region of rearranged TCR beta genes was amplified from genomic DNA by a multiplex PCR assay. The Illumina HiSeq System was used to sequence the amplified TCR beta libraries as 87-base-pair reads. The authors' pipeline ran thus. In a later analysis, tens of millions of unique TCR beta chains were counted across the 690 or so repertoires, and about 10 million of these chains were shared by at least two donors. To remove PCR and sequencing errors, raw reads were error-corrected and collapsed into unique sequences using a nearest-neighbor algorithm that merged closely related sequences. CDR3 sequences were aligned to IMGT reference sequences to assign V, D and J gene segments. For a sequence to be retained, at least a six-nucleotide match to both a V gene segment and a J gene segment was required. A rearrangement counted as productive if the CDR3 had no stop codons and remained in frame with V and J, and every other rearrangement counted as non-productive. CDR3 was defined according to IMGT convention as the region running from the second conserved V-encoded cysteine to the conserved J-encoded phenylalanine. In an earlier analysis of around 540 of the donors, sequences lacking an unambiguous match to a single V gene segment were excluded. An earlier analysis of 450 to 650 of the donors called V segments functional above 56.7% productive rearrangements and segregating when the between-donor standard deviation exceeded 5%. A statistical classification framework was built to diagnose cytomegalovirus status from the catalog of TCR beta chain sequences. In a later analysis, TCR nucleotide sequences were compared against IMGT/GENE-DB human TR gene sequences so that V and J genes could be assigned. Using the TCRdist pipeline, a later analysis assigned CDR3 sequences along with most-parsimonious VDJ recombination scenarios. In a later analysis, each TCR beta chain was defined by its CDR3 amino acid sequence together with its V-gene family, and reads without a unique V-gene family were excluded. In a later analysis, some 600 highly shared, low-generation-probability nucleotide sequences were removed to address suspected cross-contamination and a sequencing artifact. In a later analysis, a clonal expansion index for each public chain was calculated from normalized within-repertoire ranks of inferred template counts. A later analysis computed generation probabilities with a VDJ recombination model fitted to out-of-frame rearrangements, and checked the results against IGoR. A later analysis scored TCR-TCR, TCR-HLA and TCR-CMV co-occurrence with hypergeometric tests, applying a repertoire-size bias correction to TCR pairs. To estimate false discovery rates, a later analysis permuted the HLA or CMV assignments 20 times. In a later analysis, co-occurring TCRs were grouped with DBSCAN, and TCRdist sequence similarity was added when clustering was performed within HLA-allele-positive subsets. Co-occurrence clustering excluded repertoires with fewer than 30,000 or more than 120,000 public chains, plus five with anomalous nucleotide sharing. The source is immuneACCESS, and TCRdb retained only in-frame sequences with V and J called. Part of the clones is not carried over; for the studies checked, unresolved V genes explain less than half of this, and the remainder is unexplained. From that table come the V and J calls and clone size; the DNA was used to work out D and trimming. The sample yields some 150,000 clones; about 79% were counted once. About 1.7% of the sample lies in the top ten.

Concerning this clone itself: This clone's antigen is unknown. No much larger clone is present one base from it, and per-base qualities are unavailable.

Points the paper makes about the study in general: Most CMV-associated TCR beta chains appeared to be HLA-restricted in a later analysis, and the HLA associations seemed to be driven largely by CMV exposure. While some public TCRs were present in many individuals, most TCR sequences turned up only very rarely across donors. Linkage disequilibrium might explain the correlated functional status among segregating V segments, but an unknown experimental factor could not be ruled out. In a later analysis, the rate of TCR association differed among HLA loci, with DRB1 alleles having the most associated TCRs and HLA-C alleles having the fewest. In a later genetic analysis, fewer N-insertions in productive TCRs were reported among donors in an Asian-associated ancestry cluster than the approximately 710-donor mean. In a later analysis, several top co-occurrence clusters were reported to appear linked to parvovirus B19, influenza, CMV and Epstein-Barr virus. An earlier analysis of around 540 of the donors showed that most TCR beta V segments appeared in productive rearrangements either about 87% or about 30% of the time, which broadly matched IMGT annotations. Three of the identified cytomegalovirus-associated TCR beta chains were confirmed in vitro to be specific for cytomegalovirus antigens. The earlier analysis of 450 to 700 of the donors excluded fewer than 20 rarely observed V segments, including chromosome 9 orphons, because counts were too low. The authors suggested that the approach could potentially be extended to other disease states and immunological phenotypes. An association between a missense DCLRE1C variant and V-gene and J-gene trimming of TCR beta chains was found in a later genetic analysis and replicated in an independent cohort. The 87-base-pair reads could not distinguish some IMGT-functional V segments, including TRBV6-2 and TRBV6-3, so those segments were excluded. A further reported finding was that TCR beta sequences accurately predicted the HLA-A and HLA-B alleles for most subjects in the first cohort. Because some donors lacked HLA typing at each locus, the association tests relied only on the typed subset. The study gave a list of 150 to 200 TCR beta chains associated with cytomegalovirus. In a later analysis, some 18,000 TCR beta sequences were associated with specific HLA alleles at a false discovery rate of 0.05. The classifier was reported to diagnose cytomegalovirus status with high specificity and sensitivity in both the original and validation cohorts. Roughly uniform sequencing depth across donors was assumed in presence/absence analyses, although this assumption may not hold. Only TCR beta chains were sequenced in this cohort, and the absence of alpha or paired-chain data limited detectable features. For the cohort, immune exposure information was limited to CMV serostatus. The sequencing pipeline was judged likely to have produced a cluster of highly shared sequence variants as a technical artifact. Strong co-occurrence of HLA alleles, especially DR and DQ, made assigning TCR associations to individual alleles difficult. In a later analysis, HLA-associated TCR beta chains were found to be more clonally expanded and to have lower generation probabilities than equally common non-associated chains.

The cohort was made up of several hundred healthy bone marrow donors. At the time of sampling, all cohort members were nominally healthy, though unrecorded immune exposures were likely present. The donor was CMV seronegative and belonged to the group of 352 seronegative cohort members. Each donor provided a peripheral blood sample, and peripheral blood mononuclear cells were used for TCR beta sequencing. Genomic DNA extraction from the blood cell samples was performed with the Qiagen DNeasy Blood Extraction Kit. V sheds 4 bases and J sheds 1 base, leaving 11 bases between their ends. The cysteine opens and the phenylalanine closes a CDR3 of 15 amino acids. Here the CDR3 DNA is all that survives: 45 bases in frame from base 1. CDR1 and CDR2 are read off the germline V gene as SNHLY and FYNNEI.

This sequence uses TRBV2 and TRBJ1-5; matching of 5 bases hints at TRBD1 as the D gene. The sequenced sample consisted of PBMCs. The TCR was taken from a woman under 40 in good health and CMV-seronegative. The CDR3 region has the sequence CASSGETVSNQPQHF. The sequenced DNA: TGTGCCAGCAGTGGAGAGACAGTCAGCAATCAGCCCCAGCATTTT.